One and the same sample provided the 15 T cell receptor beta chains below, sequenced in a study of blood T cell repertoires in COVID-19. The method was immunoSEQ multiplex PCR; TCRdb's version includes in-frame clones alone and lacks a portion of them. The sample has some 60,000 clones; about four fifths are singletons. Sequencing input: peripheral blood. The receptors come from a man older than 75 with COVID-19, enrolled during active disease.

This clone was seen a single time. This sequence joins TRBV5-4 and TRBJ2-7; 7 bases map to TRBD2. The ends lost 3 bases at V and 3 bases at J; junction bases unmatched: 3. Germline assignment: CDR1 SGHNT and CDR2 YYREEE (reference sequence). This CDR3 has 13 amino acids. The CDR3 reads CASSSASGYEQYV. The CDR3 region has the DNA TGTGCCAGCAGCTCAGCTAGCGGCTACGAGCAGTACGTC.

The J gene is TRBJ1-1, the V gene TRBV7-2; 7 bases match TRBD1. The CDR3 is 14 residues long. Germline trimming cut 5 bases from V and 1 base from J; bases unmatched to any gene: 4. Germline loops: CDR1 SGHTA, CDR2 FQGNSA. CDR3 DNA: TGTGCCAGCAGCCGGTACAGGGGGAACACTGAAGCTTTCTTT. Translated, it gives CASSRYRGNTEAFF.

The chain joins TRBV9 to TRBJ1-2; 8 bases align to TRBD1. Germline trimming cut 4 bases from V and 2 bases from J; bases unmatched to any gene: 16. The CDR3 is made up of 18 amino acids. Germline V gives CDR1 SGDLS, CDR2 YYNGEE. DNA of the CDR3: TGTGCCAGCAGCCCTTCCTCATACTGGACAGGGTTGAACTATGGCTACACCTTC. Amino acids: CASSPSSYWTGLNYGYTF.

CDR3 coding DNA: TGTGCCAGCAGCGTACAGGGGAGGAACACTGAAGCTTTCTTT. It is translated as CASSVQGRNTEAFF. The gene calls are TRBV7-2 and TRBJ1-1, with 7 bases matching TRBD1. This CDR3 has 14 amino acids. Germline V CDR1 and CDR2: SGHTA, FQGNSA. V was clipped by 5 bases and J by 1 base; unmatched bases: 4.

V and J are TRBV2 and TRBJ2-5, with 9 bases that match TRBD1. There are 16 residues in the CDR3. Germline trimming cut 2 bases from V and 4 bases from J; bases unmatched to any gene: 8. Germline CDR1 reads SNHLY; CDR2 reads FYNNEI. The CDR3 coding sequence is TGTGCCAGCAGTGAATTCGGTACAGGGGGCGTAGAGACCCAGTACTTC. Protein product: CASSEFGTGGVETQYF.

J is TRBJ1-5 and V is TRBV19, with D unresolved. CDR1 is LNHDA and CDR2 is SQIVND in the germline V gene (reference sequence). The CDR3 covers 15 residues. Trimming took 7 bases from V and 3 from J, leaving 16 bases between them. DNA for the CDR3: TGTGCCAGTACCATGAGGGATCGGGACAATCAGCCCCAGCATTTT. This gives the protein CASTMRDRDNQPQHF.

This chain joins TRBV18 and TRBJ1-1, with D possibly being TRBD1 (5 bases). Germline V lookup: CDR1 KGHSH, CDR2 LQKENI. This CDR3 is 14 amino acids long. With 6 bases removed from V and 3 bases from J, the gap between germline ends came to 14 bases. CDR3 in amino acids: CASSPQGRDTEAFF. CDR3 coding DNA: TGTGCCAGCTCCCCCCAGGGAAGGGACACTGAAGCTTTCTTT.

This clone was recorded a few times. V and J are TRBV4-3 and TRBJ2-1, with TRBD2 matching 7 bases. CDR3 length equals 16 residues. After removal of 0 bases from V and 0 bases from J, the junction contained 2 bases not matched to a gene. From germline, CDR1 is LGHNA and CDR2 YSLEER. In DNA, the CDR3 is TGCGCCAGCAGCCAAGACAAGCGGGGCTCCTACAATGAGCAGTTCTTC. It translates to CASSQDKRGSYNEQFF.

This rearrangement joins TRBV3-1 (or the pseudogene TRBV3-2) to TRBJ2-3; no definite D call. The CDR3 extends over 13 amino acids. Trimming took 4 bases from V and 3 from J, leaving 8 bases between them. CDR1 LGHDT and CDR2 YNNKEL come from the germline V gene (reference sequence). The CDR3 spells CASSRGETDTQYF. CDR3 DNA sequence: TGTGCCAGCAGCCGCGGTGAGACAGATACGCAGTATTTT.

DNA of the CDR3: TGTGCCAGCAGCTCCGGCCTTGGACAGGGGGGGGAAGGCTACACCTTC. Its protein product is CASSSGLGQGGEGYTF. The V call is TRBV7-2, the J call TRBJ1-2; 10 nucleotides match TRBD1. Germline CDR1 and CDR2: SGHTA and FQGNSA. V shed 4 bases and J 8 bases; nucleotides not matched to a gene: 13. This CDR3 has 16 residues.

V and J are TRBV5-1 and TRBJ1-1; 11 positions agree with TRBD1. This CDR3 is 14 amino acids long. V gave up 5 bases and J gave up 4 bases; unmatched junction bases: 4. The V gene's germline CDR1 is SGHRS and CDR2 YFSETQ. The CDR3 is CASRTGTGGTEAFF. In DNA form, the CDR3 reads TGCGCCAGCAGAACCGGGACAGGGGGCACTGAAGCTTTCTTT.

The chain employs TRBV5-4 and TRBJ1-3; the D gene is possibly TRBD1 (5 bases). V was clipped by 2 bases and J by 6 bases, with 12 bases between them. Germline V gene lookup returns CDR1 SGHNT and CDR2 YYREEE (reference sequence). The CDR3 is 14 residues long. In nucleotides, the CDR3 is TGTGCCAGCAGCTTCGGAGGGGTTGAAAACACCATATATTTT. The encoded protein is CASSFGGVENTIYF.

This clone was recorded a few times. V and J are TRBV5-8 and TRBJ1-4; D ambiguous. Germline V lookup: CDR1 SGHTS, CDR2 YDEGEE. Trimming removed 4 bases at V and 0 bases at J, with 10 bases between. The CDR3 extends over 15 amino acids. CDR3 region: CASSQEVATNEKLFF. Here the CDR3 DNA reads TGTGCCAGCAGCCAAGAGGTGGCAACTAATGAAAAACTGTTTTTT.

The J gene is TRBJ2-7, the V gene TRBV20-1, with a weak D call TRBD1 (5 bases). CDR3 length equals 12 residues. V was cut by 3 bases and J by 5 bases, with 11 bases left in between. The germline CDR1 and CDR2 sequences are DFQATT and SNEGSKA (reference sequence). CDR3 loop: CSASPRAHEQYF. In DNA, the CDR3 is TGCAGTGCTAGTCCCAGGGCCCACGAGCAGTACTTC.

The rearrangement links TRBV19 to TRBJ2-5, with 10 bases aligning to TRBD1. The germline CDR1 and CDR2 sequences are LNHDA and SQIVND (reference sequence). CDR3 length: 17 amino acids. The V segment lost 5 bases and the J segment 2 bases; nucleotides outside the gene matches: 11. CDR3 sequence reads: CASSAFRDRGGQETQYF. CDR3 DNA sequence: TGTGCCAGTAGTGCGTTCCGGGACAGGGGAGGACAAGAGACCCAGTACTTC. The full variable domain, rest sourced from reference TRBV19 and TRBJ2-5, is DGGITQSPKYLFRKEGQNVTLSCEQNLNHDAMYWYRQDPGQGLRLIYYSQIVNDFQKGDIAEGYSVSREKKESFPLTVTSAQKNPTAFYLCASSAFRDRGGQETQYFGPGTRLLVL.